This T cell receptor beta chain was documented in a study of blood T cell repertoires in COVID-19. Study-level background: Acute-phase and convalescent COVID-19 samples originated in the United States, Italy and Spain. PBMCs, B-cell-depleted T cells, or T cells were the source of the cDNA or gDNA that made up the material.

One Seattle source followed patients from active infection through their disease course. Per the original data handling: Amplifying reference gene primers gave estimates of nucleated cell counts. TCRdb's table, derived via immunoSEQ multiplex PCR, lists solely in-frame clones and lacks some. D and trimming were read from the DNA, whereas the V and J calls and clone size are those reported in that table. The sample lists some 300,000 clones; 85% to 90% were seen once. The sequenced sample consisted of peripheral blood. The receptor comes from a woman aged 40 to 50 with COVID-19, enrolled during active disease.

CDR3 region: CASSLTPQMRNTIYF. In nucleotides, the CDR3 is TGTGCCAGCAGTTTAACCCCACAGATGAGAAACACCATATATTTT. The chain is built from TRBV28 and TRBJ1-3; unclear D gene. The CDR3 contains 15 residues. Germline lookup yields CDR1 MDHEN and CDR2 SYDVKM. V was shortened by 2 bases and J by 5 bases, with 13 bases between the two germline ends.